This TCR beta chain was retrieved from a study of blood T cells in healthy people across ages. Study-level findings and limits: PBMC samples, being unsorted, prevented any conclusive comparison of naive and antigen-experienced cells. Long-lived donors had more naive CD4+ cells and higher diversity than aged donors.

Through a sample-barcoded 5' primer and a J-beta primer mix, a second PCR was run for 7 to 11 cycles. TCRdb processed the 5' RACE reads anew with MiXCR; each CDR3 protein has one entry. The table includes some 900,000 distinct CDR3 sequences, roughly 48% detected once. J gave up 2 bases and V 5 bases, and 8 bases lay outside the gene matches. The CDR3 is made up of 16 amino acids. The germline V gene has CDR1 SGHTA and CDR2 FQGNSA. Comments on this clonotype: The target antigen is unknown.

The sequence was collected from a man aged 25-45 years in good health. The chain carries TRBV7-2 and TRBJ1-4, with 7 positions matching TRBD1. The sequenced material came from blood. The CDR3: CASSDRQGPTNEKLFF. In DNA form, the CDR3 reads TGTGCCAGCAGCGACCGACAGGGCCCGACTAATGAAAAACTGTTTTTT. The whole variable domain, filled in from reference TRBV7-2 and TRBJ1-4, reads GAGVSQSPSNKVTEKGKDVELRCDPISGHTALYWYRQSLGQGLEFLIYFQGNSAPDKSGLPSDRFSAERTGGSVSTLTIQRTQQEDSAVYLCASSDRQGPTNEKLFFGSGTQLSVL.